This TCR beta chain was documented in a study of blood T cell repertoires in COVID-19. This table comes from immunoSEQ multiplex PCR, and its TCRdb copy is limited to in-frame clones, with some not included. The sample holds fewer than 250,000 clones; roughly 91% are singletons and the top ten take around 0.86%. In its sample, this clone was seen once. The CDR3 loop spans 18 amino acids. Looked up from germline, CDR1 is SGHRS and CDR2 is YFSETQ. V was pared by 8 bases and J by 3 bases, with 27 bases between. Sequencing was done on a sample of peripheral blood. The receptor's source is a man aged 25 to 40 with COVID-19, enrolled during active disease. V and J are TRBV5-1 and TRBJ1-5; possible D gene TRBD1, 6 bases. CDR3 amino acids: CARTDQEQPGQINQPQHF. CDR3 DNA: TGCGCCAGGACCGATCAAGAACAACCGGGACAAATCAATCAGCCCCAGCATTTT.